These 23 T cell receptor beta chains share one sample of origin, sequenced in a study of blood T cell repertoires in COVID-19. Libraries were prepared by immunoSEQ multiplex PCR; TCRdb keeps only in-frame clonotypes and omits some of them. The sample includes around 400,000 clones, more than 75% seen only once; the top ten take under 3%. Sequenced material: peripheral blood. Every receptor here comes from an older woman with COVID-19, enrolled during active disease.

CDR3 DNA: TGTGCCAGCAGCTTAGGAGGCGCCGGGGAGCTGTTTTTT. Amino acids: CASSLGGAGELFF. V gene TRBV7-2 combines with J gene TRBJ2-2; no clear D. Germline V gene lookup returns CDR1 SGHTA and CDR2 FQGNSA. V lost 1 base and J lost 6, with 6 bases in between. This CDR3 has 13 amino acids.

The chain uses TRBV5-1 and TRBJ1-4, with D perhaps TRBD1 (5 bases). The CDR3 is 14 amino acids. Trimming removed 1 base at V and 7 bases at J, with 11 bases between. Germline V gives CDR1 SGHRS, CDR2 YFSETQ. CDR3 bases: TGCGCCAGCAGCTTGATGGGGCGAAGTGAAAAACTGTTTTTT. It is translated as CASSLMGRSEKLFF.

The chain joins TRBV28 to TRBJ1-1; 7 positions match TRBD1. This CDR3 comprises 15 residues. V dropped 4 bases and J dropped 0; count of bases not matched to a gene: 5. The germline V gene encodes CDR1 MDHEN and CDR2 SYDVKM. The CDR3 bases are TGTGCCAGCAGTTCCGGGACAGCGTTGAACACTGAAGCTTTCTTT. Amino acid sequence: CASSSGTALNTEAFF.

This rearrangement joins TRBV20-1 to TRBJ2-3; 8 bases align to TRBD2. V gave up 3 bases and J gave up 0 bases; unmatched junction bases: 5. CDR3 length: 15 amino acids. CDR1 is DFQATT, CDR2 SNEGSKA, per germline (reference sequence). The CDR3 nucleotides are TGCAGTGCTAGTTCGGGGGGGTCTAGCACAGATACGCAGTATTTT. This translates into CSASSGGSSTDTQYF.

The J gene is TRBJ2-5, the V gene TRBV7-9; D might be TRBD1 (6 bases). CDR1 is SEHNR, CDR2 FQNEAQ, per germline (reference sequence). V lost 5 bases to trimming and J lost 1 base, with 17 bases between them. The CDR3 is 16 amino acids. The CDR3 is CASSNSGRGGQETQYF. The CDR3 DNA reads TGTGCCAGCAGCAACTCGGGACGAGGGGGCCAAGAGACCCAGTACTTC.

The gene calls are TRBV27 and TRBJ2-7; TRBD1 matches at 11 bases. In germline, CDR1 is MNHEY, CDR2 SMNVEV (reference sequence). The CDR3 is made up of 15 amino acids. V was clipped by 3 bases and J by 2 bases; unmatched bases: 3. CDR3 amino acids: CASSFVGQGAYEQYF. The CDR3 region has the DNA TGTGCCAGCAGTTTTGTGGGACAGGGGGCCTACGAGCAGTACTTC.

This chain uses TRBV6-5 with TRBJ2-1, with 9 nucleotides matching TRBD2. CDR1 and CDR2 (germline): MNHEY, SVGAGI. This CDR3 comprises 14 residues. With V trimmed by 7 bases and J by 2 bases, 3 bases remained unmatched. CDR3 DNA: TGTGCCAGCAACAGCGGGGGGACCTACAATGAGCAGTTCTTC. It encodes CASNSGGTYNEQFF.

V is TRBV3-1 (or the pseudogene TRBV3-2) and J is TRBJ2-1; 10 nucleotides match TRBD2. The V segment lost 4 bases and the J segment 8 bases; nucleotides outside the gene matches: 8. Germline values: CDR1 LGHDT, CDR2 YNNKEL (reference sequence). The CDR3 loop spans 15 amino acids. The CDR3 loop is CASSPRGTSADEQFF. The CDR3 DNA reads TGTGCCAGCAGCCCCCGGGGGACTAGCGCTGATGAGCAGTTCTTC.

The CDR3 coding sequence is TGTGCCACCGCGACCGGGACAGGGGGGGATGTGGGGTTGTTTTTT. Protein: CATATGTGGDVGLFF. This chain links TRBV6-5 with TRBJ2-2; 11 nucleotides align to TRBD1. Germline CDR1 MNHEY, CDR2 SVGAGI. The CDR3 totals 15 residues. V was pared by 10 bases and J by 15 bases, with 19 bases of the junction left unmatched.

This clone has a handful of counts. The J gene is TRBJ1-5, the V gene TRBV9; D is unresolved. This CDR3 spans 15 amino acids. Trimming took 0 bases from V and 0 from J, leaving 7 bases between them. Germline V gene sequence: CDR1 SGDLS, CDR2 YYNGEE. The CDR3 protein is CASSVERDSNQPQHF. The CDR3 DNA sequence: TGTGCCAGCAGCGTAGAGAGGGATAGCAATCAGCCCCAGCATTTT.

In regard to this clone: This sample includes further DNA sequences coding for the same CDR3. The V and J genes are TRBV29-1 and TRBJ2-5, with D perhaps TRBD1 (5 bases). V dropped 7 bases and J dropped 5 bases, with 11 bases sitting between them. The germline V gene encodes CDR1 SQVTM and CDR2 ANQGSEA. The CDR3 extends over 11 amino acids. The CDR3 reads CSATGWETQYF. The CDR3 nucleotides are TGCAGCGCTACAGGATGGGAGACCCAGTACTTC.

V is TRBV2 and J is TRBJ1-2, with TRBD1 identical over 11 bases. Germline assignment: CDR1 SNHLY and CDR2 FYNNEI. V lost 6 bases to trimming and J lost 4 bases; unmatched junction nucleotides: 4. The CDR3 consists of 14 residues. The CDR3, as DNA: TGTGCCAGCAGACCGGGACAGGGGGGCTATGGCTACACCTTC. Residues: CASRPGQGGYGYTF.

The rearrangement uses TRBV15 and TRBJ1-5; D remains ambiguous. The germline V gene has CDR1 LNHNV and CDR2 YYDKDF (reference sequence). Trimming took off 1 base at V and 7 bases at J, with 11 bases between the two ends. The CDR3 is made up of 14 amino acids. The CDR3 nucleotides read TGTGCCACCAGCAGAGCTGTGGGAGGCCAGCCCCAGCATTTT. Its protein is CATSRAVGGQPQHF.

The chain has TRBV6-5 and TRBJ2-7; 8 positions agree with TRBD1. The germline V gene encodes CDR1 MNHEY and CDR2 SVGAGI. CDR3 length: 14 amino acids. Trimming cost V 4 bases and J 6 bases; bases outside gene matches: 8. Here the CDR3 DNA reads TGTGCCAGCAGTTTCGGACAGGGACCGTCCGAGCAGTACTTC. Protein sequence: CASSFGQGPSEQYF.

The chain recombines TRBV28 with TRBJ2-5; no clear D gene. CDR3 length equals 11 residues. Germline values: CDR1 MDHEN, CDR2 SYDVKM. The V end was cut by 5 bases, the J end by 5 bases, with 6 bases between. DNA of the CDR3: TGTGCCAGCAGTAACGAGGAGACCCAGTACTTC. It codes for CASSNEETQYF.

This clone was seen many times. This chain connects TRBV16 to TRBJ1-3; possible D gene TRBD1, 5 bases. The ends were cut back, 4 bases at V and 0 bases at J, with 19 bases in the middle. Germline CDR1 KGHSY, CDR2 FQNENV. The CDR3 is 18 residues long. CDR3: CASSLGPPDPRSGNTIYF. The CDR3 nucleotides read TGTGCCAGCAGCCTGGGGCCCCCTGACCCTCGCTCTGGAAACACCATATATTTT.

The chain carries TRBV2 and TRBJ1-1; 8 bases line up with TRBD1. CDR1 is SNHLY, CDR2 FYNNEI, per germline. CDR3 length: 14 amino acids. The V and J ends lost 2 bases and 4 bases, in that order; junction bases with no gene match: 3. The DNA for the CDR3 is TGTGCCAGCAGTGAATTGACAGGGGTCACTGAAGCTTTCTTT. Protein product: CASSELTGVTEAFF. Filled out from reference TRBV2 and TRBJ1-1, the complete variable domain reads EPEVTQTPSHQVTQMGQEVILRCVPISNHLYFYWYRQILGQKVEFLVSFYNNEISEKSEIFDDQFSVERPDGSNFTLKIRSTKLEDSAMYFCASSELTGVTEAFFGQGTRLTVV.

In this sample, this clone turned up once. The V call is TRBV5-1, the J call TRBJ2-1, with 9 bases identical to TRBD2. The V segment lost 0 bases and the J segment 4 bases; nucleotides outside the gene matches: 14. CDR3 size: 19 residues. The germline V gene has CDR1 SGHRS and CDR2 YFSETQ. CDR3 nucleotides: TGCGCCAGCAGCTTGGCGTTTTTGGCGGCTAGCGGGGAGTACAATGAGCAGTTCTTC. This encodes CASSLAFLAASGEYNEQFF.

The chain carries TRBV25-1 and TRBJ1-4; TRBD1 agrees at 7 bases. The CDR3 spans 15 residues. J was trimmed by 4 bases and V by 2 bases; bases with no gene match: 4. The germline V gene encodes CDR1 MGHDK and CDR2 SYGVNS. The CDR3 protein is CASSEIRGSNEKLFF. CDR3 DNA: TGTGCCAGCAGTGAAATCAGGGGGAGTAATGAAAAACTGTTTTTT.

The chain recombines TRBV9 with TRBJ2-3; 8 bases fit TRBD2. Germline V gene lookup returns CDR1 SGDLS and CDR2 YYNGEE. The CDR3 extends over 15 amino acids. V lost 0 bases to trimming and J lost 5 bases; unmatched junction nucleotides: 5. Written as DNA, the CDR3 is TGTGCCAGCAGCGTAGACGGGGGGGCCTTAGATACGCAGTATTTT. It codes for CASSVDGGALDTQYF.

CDR3 residues: CASSALTTGITYGYTF. The CDR3 bases are TGTGCCAGCAGTGCCCTGACGACAGGGATCACCTATGGCTACACCTTC. The chain is built from TRBV6-1 and TRBJ1-2; 7 nucleotides line up with TRBD1. This CDR3 is 16 amino acids long. Germline CDR1 and CDR2: MNHNS and SASEGT. J was trimmed by 4 bases and V by 4 bases; bases with no gene match: 12.

The chain recombines TRBV5-6 with TRBJ2-7; TRBD2 might be the D (5 bases). The CDR3 runs 14 residues. Germline-derived CDR1 and CDR2 are SGHDT and YYEEEE. The V and J ends lost 5 bases and 3 bases respectively, with 15 bases between them. CDR3 amino acids: CASRLRGSLYEQYF. Here the CDR3 DNA reads TGTGCCAGCAGACTTCGAGGGTCTCTCTACGAGCAGTACTTC.

J is TRBJ2-3 and V is TRBV5-1, with 9 bases that match TRBD2. The CDR3 loop spans 14 amino acids. Trimming cost V 4 bases and J 4 bases; bases outside gene matches: 4. Germline V gene sequence: CDR1 SGHRS, CDR2 YFSETQ. The CDR3 nucleotides are TGCGCCAGCAGCCTGGCGGGGGGGCCAGATACGCAGTATTTT. The encoded protein is CASSLAGGPDTQYF.